Below are 9 T cell receptor beta chains sequenced from a single sample in a study of blood T cell repertoires in COVID-19 (dated by TCRdb to 2020 to 2022). The receptor library was made with the immunoSEQ multiplex PCR assay. As stored in TCRdb, this immuneACCESS dataset retains in-frame rearrangements with V and J assigned. A fraction of the clones does not appear; measured against another copy, unresolved V genes explain less than half of the discrepancy, and the remainder lacks a known reason. This sample comprises about 220,000 clones, 75% to 85% of them detected only once. Of the sample, more than 10% falls within the top ten clones. Sample: peripheral blood. The receptors here all came from a human donor in a cohort sampled during active COVID-19.

The gene calls are TRBV11-1 and TRBJ2-1; 10 nucleotides match TRBD2. Germline CDR1 reads SGHAT; CDR2 reads FQDESV (reference sequence). CDR3 length: 15 residues. V dropped 5 bases and J dropped 3; count of bases not matched to a gene: 4. The CDR3 bases are TGTGCCAGCAGCCTGAGCGGGGGGGTCTACAATGAGCAGTTCTTC. Translation gives CASSLSGGVYNEQFF.

The chain joins TRBV4-2 to TRBJ2-4; D is unclear. Trimming removed 0 bases at V and 8 bases at J, with 11 bases between. This CDR3 has 14 amino acids. CDR1 LGHNA and CDR2 YNFKEQ come from the germline V gene. This CDR3 reads CASSQDRVLDIQYF. The CDR3 nucleotides are TGTGCCAGCAGCCAAGATCGCGTGCTGGACATTCAGTACTTC.

The gene calls are TRBV18 and TRBJ2-5; weak D call: TRBD2 (6 bases). Germline-derived CDR1 and CDR2 are KGHSH and LQKENI. Trimming shortened V by 3 bases and J by 5 bases, and 16 bases separated the two germline ends. The length of the CDR3 is 15 residues. CDR3 DNA: TGTGCCAGCTCACCTTCGGGGCGGGGACGGGAGACCCAGTACTTC. It translates to CASSPSGRGRETQYF. Full variable domain (outside the CDR3, taken from reference TRBV18 and TRBJ2-5): NAGVMQNPRHLVRRRGQEARLRCSPMKGHSHVYWYRQLPEEGLKFMVYLQKENIIDESGMPKERFSAEFPKEGPSILRIQQVVRGDSAAYFCASSPSGRGRETQYFGPGTRLLVL.

This clone is a singleton in its sample. The genes are TRBV3-1 (or the pseudogene TRBV3-2) and TRBJ2-3; 8 nucleotides agree with TRBD1. The CDR3 consists of 13 residues. Germline CDR1 and CDR2: LGHDT and YNNKEL (reference sequence). The junction had 2 bases not matched to a gene; V was cut back by 6 bases and J by 3 bases. CDR3 sequence: CASSDRGTDTQYF. The CDR3 region has the DNA TGTGCCAGCAGTGACAGGGGAACAGATACGCAGTATTTT.

The gene calls are TRBV5-1 and TRBJ2-3; 7 nucleotides agree with TRBD1. The CDR3 runs 14 residues. In germline, CDR1 is SGHRS, CDR2 YFSETQ. V dropped 4 bases and J dropped 2; count of bases not matched to a gene: 4. CDR3 residues: CASSGGQYTDTQYF. The CDR3 DNA follows: TGCGCCAGCAGCGGGGGACAGTACACAGATACGCAGTATTTT.

This clone was observed a few times. The chain is built from TRBV14 and TRBJ1-1, with 7 nucleotides matching TRBD1. This CDR3 has 15 residues. Per germline, CDR1 SGHDN and CDR2 FVKESK. Trimming at V came to 6 bases and at J to 4 bases, leaving 11 bases not matched to a gene. The CDR3 sequence is CASRPNRGKGTEAFF. As DNA, the CDR3 is TGTGCCAGCAGACCTAACAGGGGTAAGGGCACTGAAGCTTTCTTT.

This sequence joins TRBV6-6 and TRBJ1-1, with 8 bases identical to TRBD1. V was pared by 6 bases and J by 3 bases, with 12 bases of the junction left unmatched. Germline V gene lookup returns CDR1 MNHNY and CDR2 SVGAGI (reference sequence). The length of the CDR3 is 16 residues. This CDR3 reads CASRKKTGDKDTEAFF. In nucleotides, the CDR3 is TGTGCCAGCAGGAAAAAGACAGGGGATAAGGACACTGAAGCTTTCTTT.

The table lists this clone with a few counts. V is TRBV7-9 and J is TRBJ1-1; 10 nucleotides line up with TRBD1. CDR1 is SEHNR, CDR2 FQNEAQ, per germline (reference sequence). After removal of 5 bases from V and 4 bases from J, the junction contained 7 bases not matched to a gene. This CDR3 is 15 amino acids long. CDR3 region: CASSPGTGVSTEAFF. The DNA of the CDR3 is TGTGCCAGCAGCCCAGGGACAGGGGTGAGCACTGAAGCTTTCTTT.

V gene TRBV28 combines with J gene TRBJ2-2, with 12 nucleotides matching TRBD2. CDR3 size: 15 residues. CDR1 MDHEN and CDR2 SYDVKM come from the germline V gene. The V segment lost 7 bases and the J segment 7 bases; nucleotides outside the gene matches: 7. CDR3 sequence: CASTLTSGSDGELFF. In DNA form, the CDR3 reads TGTGCCAGCACTCTGACTAGCGGGAGTGACGGGGAGCTGTTTTTT.